Listed below are T cell receptor beta chains from one sample, sequenced in a study of a mutant IDH1 vaccine in newly diagnosed glioma. Repertoires were generated with immunoSEQ multiplex PCR, while TCRdb's copy carries only in-frame clones and drops some. This table has 30,000 to 40,000 clones, just under 95% appearing once. The sample in question was PBMCs, obtained from a glioma patient treated with radiotherapy, temozolomide or both. Receptors were obtained from a young man with glioma. The CDR3 runs from the conserved cysteine through the conserved F or W. D genes are given only for firm matches. Clone size is shown for a subset of rows, as once, few, many or a class of expanded clone.

J gene	CDR3 length	clone size	V gene	D gene	CDR3 DNA	CDR3 protein
TRBJ2-1	16	.	TRBV19	.	TGTGCCAGTAGTATTCAGGCCCGCGCCCGGGCGAATGAGCAGTTCTTC	CASSIQARARANEQFF
TRBJ2-6	15	.	TRBV7-2	.	TGTGCCAGCAGCTATCGACACTCTGGGGCCAACGTCCTGACTTTC	CASSYRHSGANVLTF
TRBJ2-1	17	.	TRBV5-6	.	TGTGCCAGCAGCCCCTGGGGGGGCCATAGCTCCTACAATGAGCAGTTCTTC	CASSPWGGHSSYNEQFF
TRBJ2-7	13	.	TRBV10-3	TRBD1	TGTGCCATCAGAGGGGACAGATACTACGAGCAGTACTTC	CAIRGDRYYEQYF
TRBJ1-1	14	.	TRBV19	.	TGTGCCAGTAGTATCGGCAGGGTAGGAACTGAAGCTTTCTTT	CASSIGRVGTEAFF
TRBJ1-2	14	.	TRBV6-5	.	TGTGCCAGCAGTTCGTCTGGGGGGCGGGAGGGCTACACCTTC	CASSSSGGREGYTF
TRBJ1-1	17	.	TRBV4-3	.	TGCGCCAGCAGCCAAGATCTGGGGGACGGACTCAACACTGAAGCTTTCTTT	CASSQDLGDGLNTEAFF
TRBJ2-2	12	.	TRBV5-1	.	TGCGCCAGCAGCGAGACCAGCGGGGAGCTGTTTTTT	CASSETSGELFF
TRBJ2-2	14	.	TRBV28	.	TGTGCCAGCGCCCTACTGGGCTACACCGGGGAGCTGTTTTTT	CASALLGYTGELFF
TRBJ2-1	15	.	TRBV4-3	TRBD1	TGCGCCAGCAGCCCCGGACAGGTCTCCTACAATGAGCAGTTCTTC	CASSPGQVSYNEQFF
TRBJ1-4	13	.	TRBV18	.	TGTGCCAGCTCAGCAGGGAAGGGGGAAAAACTGTTTTTT	CASSAGKGEKLFF
TRBJ2-7	14	.	TRBV5-4	.	TGTGCCAGCCGACGGGACTTGAGCTCCTACGAGCAGTACTTC	CASRRDLSSYEQYF
TRBJ1-2	15	.	TRBV6-1	.	TGTGCCAGCAGTGACCCTTCGGGAGGGGAAGTGGGCTACACCTTC	CASSDPSGGEVGYTF
TRBJ1-5	14	.	TRBV6-1	TRBD1	TGTGCCAGCAGTGCAGGGGGCGGCAATCAGCCCCAGCATTTT	CASSAGGGNQPQHF
TRBJ2-7	13	once	TRBV29-1	.	TGCAGCGTTGAAACTGAGGCCTCCTACGAGCAGTACTTC	CSVETEASYEQYF
TRBJ1-1	13	.	TRBV2	.	TGTGCCAGCAGTACAGACAGTAACACTGAAGCTTTCTTT	CASSTDSNTEAFF
TRBJ2-3	15	.	TRBV7-9	.	TGTGCCAGCAGCTTAGGAGTAGCGGACACAGATACGCAGTATTTT	CASSLGVADTDTQYF
TRBJ2-7	15	.	TRBV7-9	.	TGTGCCAGCAGCCCTCCGGGACTCCTCTCCTACGAGCAGTACTTC	CASSPPGLLSYEQYF